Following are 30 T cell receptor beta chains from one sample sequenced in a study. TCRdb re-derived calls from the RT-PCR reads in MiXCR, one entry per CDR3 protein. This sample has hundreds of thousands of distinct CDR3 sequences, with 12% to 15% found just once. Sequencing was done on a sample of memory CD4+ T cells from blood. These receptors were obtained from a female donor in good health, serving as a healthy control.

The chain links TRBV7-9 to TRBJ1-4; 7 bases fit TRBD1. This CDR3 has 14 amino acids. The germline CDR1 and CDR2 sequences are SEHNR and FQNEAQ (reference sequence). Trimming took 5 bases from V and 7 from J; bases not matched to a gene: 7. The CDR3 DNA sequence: TGTGCCAGCAGCCGACAGGGCGTGACTGAAAAACTGTTTTTT. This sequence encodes CASSRQGVTEKLFF.

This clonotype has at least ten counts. CDR3 protein: CSARVAGNYGYTF. CDR3 nucleotide sequence: TGCAGTGCTAGAGTAGCAGGAAACTATGGCTACACCTTC. The rearrangement links TRBV20-1 to TRBJ1-2, with D uncertain. V was pared by 1 base and J by 2 bases, with 8 bases between. The CDR3 covers 13 residues. Germline V gives CDR1 DFQATT, CDR2 SNEGSKA (reference sequence).

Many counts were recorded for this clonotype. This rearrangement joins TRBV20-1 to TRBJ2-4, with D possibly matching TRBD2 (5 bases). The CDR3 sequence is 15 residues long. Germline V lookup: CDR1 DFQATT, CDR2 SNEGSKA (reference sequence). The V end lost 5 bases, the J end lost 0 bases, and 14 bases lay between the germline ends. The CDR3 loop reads CSAPVSVLAKNIQYF. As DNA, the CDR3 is TGCAGTGCTCCTGTTAGCGTCTTAGCCAAAAACATTCAGTACTTC.

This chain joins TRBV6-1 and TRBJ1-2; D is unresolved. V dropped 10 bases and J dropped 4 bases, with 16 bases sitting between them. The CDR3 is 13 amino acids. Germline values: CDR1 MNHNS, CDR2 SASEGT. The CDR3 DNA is TGTGCCACCGAGCAGGATAATGGCTATGGCTACACCTTC. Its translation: CATEQDNGYGYTF.

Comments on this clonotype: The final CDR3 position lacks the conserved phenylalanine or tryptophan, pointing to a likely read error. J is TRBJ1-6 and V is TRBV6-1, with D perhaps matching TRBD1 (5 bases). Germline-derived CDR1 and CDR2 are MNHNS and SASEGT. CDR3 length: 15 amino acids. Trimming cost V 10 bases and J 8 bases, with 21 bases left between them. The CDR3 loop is CATSVNWEGDSPLHL. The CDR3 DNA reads TGTGCCACCTCCGTGAACTGGGAAGGGGATTCACCCCTCCACCTT.

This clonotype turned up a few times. The CDR3 DNA sequence: TGCGCCAGCAGCTTTACAGGGAATCGGCCTGAAGCTTTCTTT. Translating gives CASSFTGNRPEAFF. The chain carries TRBV5-1 and TRBJ1-1; D perhaps matches TRBD1 (6 bases). Germline V gene data show CDR1 as SGHRS and CDR2 as YFSETQ. This CDR3 has 14 residues. V was shortened by 2 bases and J by 6 bases, with 14 bases between the two germline ends.

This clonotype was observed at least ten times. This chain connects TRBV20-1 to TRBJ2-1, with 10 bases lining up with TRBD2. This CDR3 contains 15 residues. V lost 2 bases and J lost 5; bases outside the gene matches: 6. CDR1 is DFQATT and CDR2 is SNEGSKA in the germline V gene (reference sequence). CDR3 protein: CSARSWTSGHNEQFF. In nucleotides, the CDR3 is TGCAGTGCTAGATCCTGGACTAGCGGACACAATGAGCAGTTCTTC.

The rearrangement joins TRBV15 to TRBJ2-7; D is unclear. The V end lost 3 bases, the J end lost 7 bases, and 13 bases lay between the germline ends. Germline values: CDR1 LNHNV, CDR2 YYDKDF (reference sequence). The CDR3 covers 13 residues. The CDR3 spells CATSRDLHREQYF. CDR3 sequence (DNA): TGTGCCACCAGCAGGGACCTCCACCGGGAGCAGTACTTC.

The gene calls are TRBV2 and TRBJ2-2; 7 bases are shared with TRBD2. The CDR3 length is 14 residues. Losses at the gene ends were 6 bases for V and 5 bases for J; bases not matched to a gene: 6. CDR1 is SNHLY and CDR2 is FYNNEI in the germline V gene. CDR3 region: CASRLAEVTGELFF. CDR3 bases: TGTGCCAGCAGGCTAGCGGAGGTGACCGGGGAGCTGTTTTTT.

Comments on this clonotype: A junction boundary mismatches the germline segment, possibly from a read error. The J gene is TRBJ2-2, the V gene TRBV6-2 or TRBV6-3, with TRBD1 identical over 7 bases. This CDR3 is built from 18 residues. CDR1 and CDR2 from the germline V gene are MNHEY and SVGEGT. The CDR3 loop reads CARSSASRGTANTGELFF. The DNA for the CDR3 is TGTGCCAGAAGTTCCGCTAGCAGGGGGACCGCGAACACCGGGGAGCTGTTTTTT.

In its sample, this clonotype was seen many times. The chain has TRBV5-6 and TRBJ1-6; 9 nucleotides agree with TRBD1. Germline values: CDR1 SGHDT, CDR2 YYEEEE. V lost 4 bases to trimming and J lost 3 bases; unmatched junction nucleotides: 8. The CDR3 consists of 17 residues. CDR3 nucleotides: TGTGCCAGCAGCCTCGGACAGGGGCGGTTCTATAATTCACCCCTCCACTTT. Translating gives CASSLGQGRFYNSPLHF.

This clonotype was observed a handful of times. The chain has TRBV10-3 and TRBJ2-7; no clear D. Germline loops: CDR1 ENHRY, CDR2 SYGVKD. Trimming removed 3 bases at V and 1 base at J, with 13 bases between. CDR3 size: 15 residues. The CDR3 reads CAISDSTVGSYEQYF. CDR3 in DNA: TGTGCCATCAGTGATTCGACTGTGGGATCCTACGAGCAGTACTTC.

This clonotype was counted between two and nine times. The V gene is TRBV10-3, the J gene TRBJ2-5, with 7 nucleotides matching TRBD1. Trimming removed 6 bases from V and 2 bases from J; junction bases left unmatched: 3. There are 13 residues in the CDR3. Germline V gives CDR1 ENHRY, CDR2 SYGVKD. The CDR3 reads CAIRGTEQETQYF. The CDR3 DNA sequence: TGTGCCATCAGGGGGACAGAGCAAGAGACCCAGTACTTC.

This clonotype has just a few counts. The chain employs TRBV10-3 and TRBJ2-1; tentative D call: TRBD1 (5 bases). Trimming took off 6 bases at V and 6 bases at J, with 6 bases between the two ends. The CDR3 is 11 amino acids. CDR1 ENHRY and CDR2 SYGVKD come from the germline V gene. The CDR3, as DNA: TGTGCCATCAGGGGGCCCAATGAGCAGTTCTTC. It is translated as CAIRGPNEQFF.

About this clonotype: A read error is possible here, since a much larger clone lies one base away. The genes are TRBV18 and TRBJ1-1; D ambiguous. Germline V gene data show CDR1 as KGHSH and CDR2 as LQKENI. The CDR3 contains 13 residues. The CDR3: CAGSLSPNTEAFF. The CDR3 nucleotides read TGTGCCGGCTCACTCTCCCCGAACACTGAAGCTTTCTTT.

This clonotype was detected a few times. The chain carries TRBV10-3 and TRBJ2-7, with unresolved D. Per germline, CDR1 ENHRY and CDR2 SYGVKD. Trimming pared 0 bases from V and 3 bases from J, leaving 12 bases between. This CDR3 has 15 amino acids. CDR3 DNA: TGTGCCATCAGTGAGTCCTGGGTCTCTGTCTACGAGCAGTACTTC. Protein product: CAISESWVSVYEQYF.

CDR3 in amino acids: CASSPARDSRELFF. The CDR3 nucleotides read TGTGCCAGCAGCCCGGCTAGGGACAGTCGGGAGCTGTTTTTT. This chain connects TRBV11-3 to TRBJ2-2, with 7 bases aligning to TRBD1. With 5 bases clipped from V and 9 bases from J, the junction kept 9 bases outside the gene matches. Germline CDR1 is SGHNT and CDR2 is YENEEA. There are 14 residues in the CDR3.

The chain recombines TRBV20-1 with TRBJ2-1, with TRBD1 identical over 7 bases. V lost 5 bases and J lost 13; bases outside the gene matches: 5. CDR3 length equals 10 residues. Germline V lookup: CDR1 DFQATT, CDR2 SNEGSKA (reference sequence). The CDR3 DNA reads TGCAGTGCTTCCCGACAGGGTCAGTTCTTC. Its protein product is CSASRQGQFF.

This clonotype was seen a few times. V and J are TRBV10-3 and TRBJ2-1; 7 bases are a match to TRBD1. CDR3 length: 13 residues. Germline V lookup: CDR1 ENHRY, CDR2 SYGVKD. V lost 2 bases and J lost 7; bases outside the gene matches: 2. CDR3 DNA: TGTGCCATCAGTGAGGGCAGGGGGAATGAGCAGTTCTTC. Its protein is CAISEGRGNEQFF.

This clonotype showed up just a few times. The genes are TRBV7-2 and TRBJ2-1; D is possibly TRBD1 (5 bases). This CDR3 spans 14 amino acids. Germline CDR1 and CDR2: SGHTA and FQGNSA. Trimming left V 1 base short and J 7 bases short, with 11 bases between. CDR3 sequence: CASSLVKGLNEQFF. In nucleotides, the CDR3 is TGTGCCAGCAGCTTAGTGAAGGGGTTGAATGAGCAGTTCTTC.

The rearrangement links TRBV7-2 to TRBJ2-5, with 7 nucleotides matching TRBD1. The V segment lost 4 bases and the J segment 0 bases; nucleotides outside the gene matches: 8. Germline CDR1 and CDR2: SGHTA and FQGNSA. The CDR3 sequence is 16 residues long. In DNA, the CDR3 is TGTGCCAGCAGCTCCGGGACAGTGGGGGACCAAGAGACCCAGTACTTC. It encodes CASSSGTVGDQETQYF.

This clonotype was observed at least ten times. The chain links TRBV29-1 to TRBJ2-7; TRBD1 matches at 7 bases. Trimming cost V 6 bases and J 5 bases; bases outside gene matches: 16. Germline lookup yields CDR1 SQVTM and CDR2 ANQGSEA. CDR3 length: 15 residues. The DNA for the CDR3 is TGCAGCGTGCCTGCGAATGGACAGGTAGAGGACGAGCAGTACTTC. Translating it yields CSVPANGQVEDEQYF.

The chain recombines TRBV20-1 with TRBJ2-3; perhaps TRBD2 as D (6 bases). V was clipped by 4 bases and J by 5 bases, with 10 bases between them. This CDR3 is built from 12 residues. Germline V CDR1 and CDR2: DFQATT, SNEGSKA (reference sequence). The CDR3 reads CSATYGGDTQYF. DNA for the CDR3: TGCAGTGCTACTTACGGGGGAGATACGCAGTATTTT.

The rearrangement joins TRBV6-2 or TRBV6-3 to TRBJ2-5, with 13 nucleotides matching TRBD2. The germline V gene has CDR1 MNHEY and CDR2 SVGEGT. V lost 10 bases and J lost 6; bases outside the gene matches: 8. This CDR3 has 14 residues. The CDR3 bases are TGTGCCACCGGGACTAGCGGGACGTTGAAGACCCAGTACTTC. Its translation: CATGTSGTLKTQYF.

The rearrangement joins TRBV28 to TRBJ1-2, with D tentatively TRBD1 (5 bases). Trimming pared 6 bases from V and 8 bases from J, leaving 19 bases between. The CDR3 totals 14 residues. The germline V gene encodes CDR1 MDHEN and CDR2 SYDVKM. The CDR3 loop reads CASSRLLGAEGYTF. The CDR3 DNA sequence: TGTGCCAGCAGCCGATTATTAGGGGCGGAGGGCTACACCTTC.

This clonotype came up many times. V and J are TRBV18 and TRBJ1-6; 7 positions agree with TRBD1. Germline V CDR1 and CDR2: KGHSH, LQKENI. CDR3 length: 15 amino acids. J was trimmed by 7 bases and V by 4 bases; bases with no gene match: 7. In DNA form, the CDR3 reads TGTGCCAGCTCACGGACCGGGACAGAAAATTCACCCCTCCACTTT. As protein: CASSRTGTENSPLHF.

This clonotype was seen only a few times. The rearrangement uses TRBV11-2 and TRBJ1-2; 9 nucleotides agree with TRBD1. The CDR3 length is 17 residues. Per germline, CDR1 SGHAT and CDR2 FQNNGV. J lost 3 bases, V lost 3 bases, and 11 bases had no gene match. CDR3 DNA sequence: TGTGCCAGCAGCTTCACACGACCGGGACAGGGCGACTATGGCTACACCTTC. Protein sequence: CASSFTRPGQGDYGYTF.

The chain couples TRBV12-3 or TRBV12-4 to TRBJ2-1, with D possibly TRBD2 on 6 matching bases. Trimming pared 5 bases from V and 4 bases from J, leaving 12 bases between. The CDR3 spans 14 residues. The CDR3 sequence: CASSRAGLYNEQFF. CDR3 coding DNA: TGTGCCAGCAGTCGAGCGGGTCTGTACAATGAGCAGTTCTTC.

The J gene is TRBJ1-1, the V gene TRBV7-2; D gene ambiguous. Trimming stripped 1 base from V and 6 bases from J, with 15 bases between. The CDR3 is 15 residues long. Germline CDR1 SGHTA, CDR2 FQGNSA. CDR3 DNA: TGTGCCAGCAGCTTAGATTCTAGAATCGGCGCTGAAGCTTTCTTT. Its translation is CASSLDSRIGAEAFF.

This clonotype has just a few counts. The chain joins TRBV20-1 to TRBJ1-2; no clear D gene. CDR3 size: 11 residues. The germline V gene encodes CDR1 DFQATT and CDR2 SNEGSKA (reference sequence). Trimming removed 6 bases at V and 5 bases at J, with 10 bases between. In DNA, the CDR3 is TGCAGTGCGACCCAGGAGTATGGCTACACCTTC. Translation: CSATQEYGYTF.